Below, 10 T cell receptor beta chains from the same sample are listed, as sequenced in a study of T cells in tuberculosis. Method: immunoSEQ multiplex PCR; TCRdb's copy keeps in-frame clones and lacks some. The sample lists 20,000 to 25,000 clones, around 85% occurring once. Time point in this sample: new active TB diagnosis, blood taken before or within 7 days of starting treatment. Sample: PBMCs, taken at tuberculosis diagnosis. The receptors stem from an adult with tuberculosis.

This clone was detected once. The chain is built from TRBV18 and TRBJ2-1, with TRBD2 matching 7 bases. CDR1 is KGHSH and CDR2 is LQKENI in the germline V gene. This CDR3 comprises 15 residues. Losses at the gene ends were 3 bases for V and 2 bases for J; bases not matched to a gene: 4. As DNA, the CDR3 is TGTGCCAGCTCACCCGGACTAGGGGCCTACAATGAGCAGTTCTTC. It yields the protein CASSPGLGAYNEQFF.

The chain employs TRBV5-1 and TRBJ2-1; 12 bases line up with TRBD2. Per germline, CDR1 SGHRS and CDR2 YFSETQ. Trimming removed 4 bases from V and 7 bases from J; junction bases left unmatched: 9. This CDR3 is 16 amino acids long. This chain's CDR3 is CASSPMASGRDNEQFF. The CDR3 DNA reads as TGCGCCAGCAGCCCCATGGCTAGCGGGAGGGATAATGAGCAGTTCTTC.

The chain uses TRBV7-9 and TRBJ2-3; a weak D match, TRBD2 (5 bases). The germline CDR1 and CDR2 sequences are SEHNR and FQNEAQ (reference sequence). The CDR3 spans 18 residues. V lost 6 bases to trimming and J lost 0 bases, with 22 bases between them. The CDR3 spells CASRTYSSPPLSTDTQYF. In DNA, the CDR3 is TGTGCCAGCAGGACGTACTCTAGCCCCCCCCTCAGCACAGATACGCAGTATTTT.

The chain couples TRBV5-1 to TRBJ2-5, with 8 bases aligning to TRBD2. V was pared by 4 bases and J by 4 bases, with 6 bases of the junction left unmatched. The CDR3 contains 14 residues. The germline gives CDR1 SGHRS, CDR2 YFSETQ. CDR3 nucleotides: TGCGCCAGCAGCACCCGGGGGGGGATAGAGACCCAGTACTTC. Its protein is CASSTRGGIETQYF.

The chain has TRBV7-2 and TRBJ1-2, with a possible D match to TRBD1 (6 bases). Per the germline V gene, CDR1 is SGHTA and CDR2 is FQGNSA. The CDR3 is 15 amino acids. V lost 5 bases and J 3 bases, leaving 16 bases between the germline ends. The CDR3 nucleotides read TGTGCCAGCAGCGAAACAGGGCGCGCCGACTATGGCTACACCTTC. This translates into CASSETGRADYGYTF.

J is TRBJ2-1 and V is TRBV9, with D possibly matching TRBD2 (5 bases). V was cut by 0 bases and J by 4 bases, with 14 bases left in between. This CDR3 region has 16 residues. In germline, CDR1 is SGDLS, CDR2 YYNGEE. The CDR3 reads CASSVGKVALYNEQFF. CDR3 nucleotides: TGTGCCAGCAGCGTAGGGAAGGTAGCGCTTTACAATGAGCAGTTCTTC.

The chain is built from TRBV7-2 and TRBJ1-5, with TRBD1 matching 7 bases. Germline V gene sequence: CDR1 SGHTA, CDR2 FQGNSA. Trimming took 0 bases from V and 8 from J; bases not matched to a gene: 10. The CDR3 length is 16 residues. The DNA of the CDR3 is TGTGCCAGCAGCTTAGCGCAGGGGGACGGGGGAGAGCCCCAGCATTTT. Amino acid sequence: CASSLAQGDGGEPQHF.

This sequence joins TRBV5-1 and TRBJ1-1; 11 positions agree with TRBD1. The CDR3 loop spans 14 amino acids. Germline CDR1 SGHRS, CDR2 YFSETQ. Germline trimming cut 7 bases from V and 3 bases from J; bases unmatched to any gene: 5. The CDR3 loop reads CASLPGQGDTEAFF. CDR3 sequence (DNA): TGCGCCAGCCTACCGGGACAGGGGGACACTGAAGCTTTCTTT.

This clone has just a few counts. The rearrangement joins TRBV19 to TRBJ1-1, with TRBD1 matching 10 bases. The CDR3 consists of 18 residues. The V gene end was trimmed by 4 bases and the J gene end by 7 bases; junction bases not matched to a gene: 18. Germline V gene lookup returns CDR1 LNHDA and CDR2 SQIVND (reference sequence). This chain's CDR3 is CASSNRLSRQGAQDEAFF. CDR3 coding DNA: TGTGCCAGTAGTAACCGCCTTTCCCGACAGGGGGCGCAAGATGAAGCTTTCTTT.

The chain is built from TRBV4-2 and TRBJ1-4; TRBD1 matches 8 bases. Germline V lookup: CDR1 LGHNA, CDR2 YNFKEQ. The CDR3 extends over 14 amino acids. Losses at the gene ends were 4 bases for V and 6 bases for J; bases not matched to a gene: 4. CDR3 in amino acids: CASSPGQDYEKLFF. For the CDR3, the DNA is TGTGCCAGCAGCCCGGGACAGGATTATGAAAAACTGTTTTTT.